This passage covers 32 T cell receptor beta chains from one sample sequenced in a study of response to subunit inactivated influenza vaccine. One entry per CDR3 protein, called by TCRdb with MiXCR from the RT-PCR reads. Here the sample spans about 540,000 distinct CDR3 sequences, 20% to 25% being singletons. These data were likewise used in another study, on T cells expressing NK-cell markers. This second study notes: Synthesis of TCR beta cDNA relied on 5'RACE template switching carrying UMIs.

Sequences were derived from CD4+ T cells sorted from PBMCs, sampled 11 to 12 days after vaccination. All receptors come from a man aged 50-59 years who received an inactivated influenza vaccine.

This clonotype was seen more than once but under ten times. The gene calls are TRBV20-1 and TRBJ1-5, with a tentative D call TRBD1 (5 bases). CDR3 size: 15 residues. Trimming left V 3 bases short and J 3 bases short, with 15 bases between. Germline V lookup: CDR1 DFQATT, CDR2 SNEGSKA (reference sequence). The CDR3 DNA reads TGCAGTGCTAGTCCGGGTTCGGGGCTCAATCAGCCCCAGCATTTT. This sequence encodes CSASPGSGLNQPQHF.

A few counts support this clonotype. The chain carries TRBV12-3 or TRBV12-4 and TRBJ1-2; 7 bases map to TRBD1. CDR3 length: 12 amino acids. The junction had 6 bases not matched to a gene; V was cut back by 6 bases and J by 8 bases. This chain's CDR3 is CASRTGVYGYTF. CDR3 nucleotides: TGTGCCAGCAGAACAGGGGTGTACGGCTACACCTTC.

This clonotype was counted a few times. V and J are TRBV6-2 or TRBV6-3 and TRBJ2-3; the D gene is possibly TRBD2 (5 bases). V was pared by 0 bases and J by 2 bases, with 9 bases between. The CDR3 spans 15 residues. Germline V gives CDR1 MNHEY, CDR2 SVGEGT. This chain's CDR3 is CASSYSTTSTDTQYF. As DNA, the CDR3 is TGTGCCAGCAGTTACTCGACTACCTCCACAGATACGCAGTATTTT.

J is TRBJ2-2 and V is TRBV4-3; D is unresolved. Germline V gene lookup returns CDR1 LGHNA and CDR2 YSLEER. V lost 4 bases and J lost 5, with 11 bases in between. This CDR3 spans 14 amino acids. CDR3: CASSRETRTGELFF. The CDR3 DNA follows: TGCGCCAGCAGCCGAGAGACGAGGACCGGGGAGCTGTTTTTT.

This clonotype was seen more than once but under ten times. CDR3 amino acids: CASSQGLPKETQYF. In DNA form, the CDR3 reads TGTGCCAGCAGCCAGGGGCTCCCTAAAGAGACCCAGTACTTC. V is TRBV12-3 or TRBV12-4 and J is TRBJ2-5; the D gene is possibly TRBD1 (6 bases). Trimming left V 6 bases short and J 3 bases short, with 14 bases between. This CDR3 has 14 residues.

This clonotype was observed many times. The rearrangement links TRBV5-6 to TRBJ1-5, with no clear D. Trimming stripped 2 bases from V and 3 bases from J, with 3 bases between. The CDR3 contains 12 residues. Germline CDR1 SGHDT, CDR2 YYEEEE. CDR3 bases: TGTGCCAGCAGCTTAAACAATCAGCCCCAGCATTTT. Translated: CASSLNNQPQHF.

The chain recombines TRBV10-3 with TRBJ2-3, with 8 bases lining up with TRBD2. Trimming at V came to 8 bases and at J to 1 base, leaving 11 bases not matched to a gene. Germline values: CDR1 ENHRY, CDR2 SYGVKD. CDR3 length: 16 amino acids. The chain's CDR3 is CAIRDSFSGGTDTQYF. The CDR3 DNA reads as TGTGCCATCCGCGATTCATTTAGCGGGGGCACAGATACGCAGTATTTT.

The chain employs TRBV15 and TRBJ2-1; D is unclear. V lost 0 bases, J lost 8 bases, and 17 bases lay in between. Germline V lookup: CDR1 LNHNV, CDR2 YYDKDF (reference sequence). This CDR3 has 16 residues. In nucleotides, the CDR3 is TGTGCCACCAGCAGAGATCTCCCGGGCCGGTCTGATGAGCAGTTCTTC. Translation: CATSRDLPGRSDEQFF.

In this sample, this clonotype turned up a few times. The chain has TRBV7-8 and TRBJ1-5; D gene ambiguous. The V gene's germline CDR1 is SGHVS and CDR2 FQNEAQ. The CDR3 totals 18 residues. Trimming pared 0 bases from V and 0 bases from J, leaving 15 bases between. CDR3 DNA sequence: TGTGCCAGCAGCTTAGCGCGGTGGTTTTCACGTAGCAATCAGCCCCAGCATTTT. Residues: CASSLARWFSRSNQPQHF.

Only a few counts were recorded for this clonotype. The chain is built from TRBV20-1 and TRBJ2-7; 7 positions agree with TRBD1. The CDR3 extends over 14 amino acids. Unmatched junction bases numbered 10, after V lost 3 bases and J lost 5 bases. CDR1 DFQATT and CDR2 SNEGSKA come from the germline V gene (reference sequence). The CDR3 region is CSASPGTDSDEQYF. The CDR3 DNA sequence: TGCAGTGCTAGCCCCGGGACAGATAGCGACGAGCAGTACTTC.

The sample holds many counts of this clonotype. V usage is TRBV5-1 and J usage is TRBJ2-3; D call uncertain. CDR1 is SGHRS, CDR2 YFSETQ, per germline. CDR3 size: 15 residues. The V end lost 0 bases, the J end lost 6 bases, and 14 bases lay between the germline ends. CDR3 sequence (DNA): TGCGCCAGCAGCTTGGTAGACCCCACGTCGGATACGCAGTATTTT. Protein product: CASSLVDPTSDTQYF.

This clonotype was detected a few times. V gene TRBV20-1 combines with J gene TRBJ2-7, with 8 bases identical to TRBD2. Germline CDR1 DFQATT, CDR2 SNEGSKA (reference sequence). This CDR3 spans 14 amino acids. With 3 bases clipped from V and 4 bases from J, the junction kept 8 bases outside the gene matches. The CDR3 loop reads CSARAGTRGYEQYF. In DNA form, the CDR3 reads TGCAGTGCTAGGGCCGGGACTAGGGGGTACGAGCAGTACTTC.

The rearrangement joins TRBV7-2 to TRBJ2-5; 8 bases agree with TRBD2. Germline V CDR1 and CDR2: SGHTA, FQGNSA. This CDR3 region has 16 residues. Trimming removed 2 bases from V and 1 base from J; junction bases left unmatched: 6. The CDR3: CASSLSSSGGQETQYF. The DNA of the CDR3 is TGTGCCAGCAGCTTATCCTCCAGCGGGGGCCAAGAGACCCAGTACTTC.

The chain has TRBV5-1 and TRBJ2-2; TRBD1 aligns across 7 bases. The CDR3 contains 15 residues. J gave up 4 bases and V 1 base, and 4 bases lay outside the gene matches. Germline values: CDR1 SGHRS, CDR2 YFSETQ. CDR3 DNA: TGCGCCAGCAGCTTGCAGGGGGATAGCACCGGGGAGCTGTTTTTT. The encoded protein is CASSLQGDSTGELFF.

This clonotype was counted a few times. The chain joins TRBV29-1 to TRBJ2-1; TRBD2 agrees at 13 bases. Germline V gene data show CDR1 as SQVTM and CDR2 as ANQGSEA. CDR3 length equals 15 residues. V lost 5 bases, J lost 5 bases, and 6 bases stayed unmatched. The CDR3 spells CSVSFTSGGDNEQFF. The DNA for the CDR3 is TGCAGCGTTAGTTTCACTAGCGGGGGGGACAATGAGCAGTTCTTC.

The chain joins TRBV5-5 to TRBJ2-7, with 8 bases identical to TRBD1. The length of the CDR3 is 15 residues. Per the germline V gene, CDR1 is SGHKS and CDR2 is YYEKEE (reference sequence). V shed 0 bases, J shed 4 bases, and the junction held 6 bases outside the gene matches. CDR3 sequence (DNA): TGTGCCAGCAGCTTGGTGGCCAGGGGGCCATACGAGCAGTACTTC. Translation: CASSLVARGPYEQYF.

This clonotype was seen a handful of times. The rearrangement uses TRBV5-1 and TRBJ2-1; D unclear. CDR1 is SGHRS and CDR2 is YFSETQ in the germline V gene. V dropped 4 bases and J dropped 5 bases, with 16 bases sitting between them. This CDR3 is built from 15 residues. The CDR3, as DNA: TGCGCCAGCAGCCAAGGGTCAATACCAGACAATGAGCAGTTCTTC. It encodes CASSQGSIPDNEQFF. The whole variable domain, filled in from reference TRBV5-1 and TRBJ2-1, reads KAGVTQTPRYLIKTRGQQVTLSCSPISGHRSVSWYQQTPGQGLQFLFEYFSETQRNKGNFPGRFSGRQFSNSRSEMNVSTLELGDSALYLCASSQGSIPDNEQFFGPGTRLTVL.

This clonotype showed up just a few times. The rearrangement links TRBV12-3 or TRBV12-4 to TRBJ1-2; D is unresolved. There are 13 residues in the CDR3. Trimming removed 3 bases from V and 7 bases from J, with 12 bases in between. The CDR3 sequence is CASSFLSGSGYTF. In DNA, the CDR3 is TGTGCCAGCAGTTTTCTGAGTGGTAGTGGCTACACCTTC.

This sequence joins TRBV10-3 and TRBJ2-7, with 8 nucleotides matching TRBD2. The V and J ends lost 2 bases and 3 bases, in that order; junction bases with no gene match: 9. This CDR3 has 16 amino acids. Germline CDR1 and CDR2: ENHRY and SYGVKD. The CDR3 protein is CAISEPLGGGLYEQYF. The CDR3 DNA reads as TGTGCCATCAGTGAGCCCCTCGGGGGGGGGCTCTACGAGCAGTACTTC.

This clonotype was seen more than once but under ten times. CDR3 residues: CASSVGRLSYNEQFF. CDR3 coding DNA: TGTGCCAGCAGCGTAGGCAGGCTCTCCTACAATGAGCAGTTCTTC. V and J are TRBV9 and TRBJ2-1; no clear D gene. From germline, CDR1 is SGDLS and CDR2 YYNGEE. There are 15 residues in the CDR3. V lost 0 bases, J lost 0 bases, and 7 bases lay in between.

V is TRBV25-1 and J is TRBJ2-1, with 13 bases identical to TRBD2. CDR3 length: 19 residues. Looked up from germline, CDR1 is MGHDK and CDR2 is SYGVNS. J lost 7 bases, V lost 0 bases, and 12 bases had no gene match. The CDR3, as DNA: TGTGCCAGCAGTGAATATAGCTTGAGACTAGCGGGAGGAATAAATGAGCAGTTCTTC. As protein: CASSEYSLRLAGGINEQFF.

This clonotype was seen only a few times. The CDR3: CASSKMGGTSRGTDTQYF. The CDR3 DNA reads as TGTGCCAGCAGCAAAATGGGCGGGACTAGCAGAGGCACAGATACGCAGTATTTT. V usage is TRBV11-2 and J usage is TRBJ2-3; 9 bases line up with TRBD2. J lost 1 base, V lost 5 bases, and 13 bases had no gene match. The CDR3 sequence is 18 residues long. Germline V gene sequence: CDR1 SGHAT, CDR2 FQNNGV.

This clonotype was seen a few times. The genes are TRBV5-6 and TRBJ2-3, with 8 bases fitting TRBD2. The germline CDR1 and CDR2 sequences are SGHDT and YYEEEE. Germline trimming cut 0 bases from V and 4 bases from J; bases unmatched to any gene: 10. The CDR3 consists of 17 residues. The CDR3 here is CASSLGLGLVWSDTQYF. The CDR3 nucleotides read TGTGCCAGCAGCTTGGGGCTGGGACTAGTATGGTCAGATACGCAGTATTTT.

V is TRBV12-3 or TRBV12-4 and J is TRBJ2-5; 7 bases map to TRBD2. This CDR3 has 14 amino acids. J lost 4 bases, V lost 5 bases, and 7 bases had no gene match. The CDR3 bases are TGTGCCAGCAGTCTAGGACTAGTTGCAGAGACCCAGTACTTC. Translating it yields CASSLGLVAETQYF.

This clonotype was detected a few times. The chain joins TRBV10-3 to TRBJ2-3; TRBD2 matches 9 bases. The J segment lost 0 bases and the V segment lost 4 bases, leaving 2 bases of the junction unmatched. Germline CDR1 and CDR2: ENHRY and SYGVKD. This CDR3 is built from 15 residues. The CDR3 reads CAISASGDSTDTQYF. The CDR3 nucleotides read TGTGCCATCAGTGCTAGCGGGGACAGCACAGATACGCAGTATTTT.

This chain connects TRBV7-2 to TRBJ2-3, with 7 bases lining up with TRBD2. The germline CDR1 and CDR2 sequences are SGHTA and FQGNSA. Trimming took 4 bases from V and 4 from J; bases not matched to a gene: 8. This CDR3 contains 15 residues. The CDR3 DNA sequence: TGTGCCAGCAGCTCCAGTAGCGGGTTTGCAGATACGCAGTATTTT. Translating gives CASSSSSGFADTQYF.

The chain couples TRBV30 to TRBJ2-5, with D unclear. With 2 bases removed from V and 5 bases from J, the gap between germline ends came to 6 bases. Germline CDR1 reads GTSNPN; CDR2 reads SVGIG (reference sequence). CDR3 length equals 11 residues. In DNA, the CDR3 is TGTGCCTGGAGTTATGGGGAGACCCAGTACTTC. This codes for CAWSYGETQYF.

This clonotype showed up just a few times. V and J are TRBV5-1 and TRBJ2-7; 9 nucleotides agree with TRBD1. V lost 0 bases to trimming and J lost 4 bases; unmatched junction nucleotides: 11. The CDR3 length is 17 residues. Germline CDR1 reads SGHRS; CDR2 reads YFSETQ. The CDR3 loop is CASSLAGPGTGSYEQYF. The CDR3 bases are TGCGCCAGCAGCTTGGCCGGACCCGGGACAGGGTCTTACGAGCAGTACTTC.

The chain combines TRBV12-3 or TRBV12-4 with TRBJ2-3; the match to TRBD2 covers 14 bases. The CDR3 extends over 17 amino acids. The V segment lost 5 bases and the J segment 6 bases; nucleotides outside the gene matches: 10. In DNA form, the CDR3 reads TGTGCCAGCAGTCTTGGGACTAGCGGGGGTCCTTTGGATACGCAGTATTTT. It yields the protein CASSLGTSGGPLDTQYF.

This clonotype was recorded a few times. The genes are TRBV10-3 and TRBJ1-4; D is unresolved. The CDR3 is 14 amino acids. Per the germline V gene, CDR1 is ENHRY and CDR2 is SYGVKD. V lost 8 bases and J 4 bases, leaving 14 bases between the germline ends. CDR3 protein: CAISQSSFNEKLFF. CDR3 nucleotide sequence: TGTGCCATCTCCCAGAGCAGCTTTAATGAAAAACTGTTTTTT.

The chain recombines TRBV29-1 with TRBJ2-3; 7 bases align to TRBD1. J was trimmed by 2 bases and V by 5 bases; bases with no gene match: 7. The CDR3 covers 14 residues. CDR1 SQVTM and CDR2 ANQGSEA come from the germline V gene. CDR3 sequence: CSVQQGSYTDTQYF. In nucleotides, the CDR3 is TGCAGCGTTCAACAGGGGTCCTACACAGATACGCAGTATTTT.

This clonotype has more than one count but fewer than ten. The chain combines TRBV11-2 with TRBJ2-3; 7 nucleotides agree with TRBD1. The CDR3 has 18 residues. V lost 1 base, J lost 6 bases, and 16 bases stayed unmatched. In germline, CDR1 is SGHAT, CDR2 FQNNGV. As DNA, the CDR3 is TGTGCCAGCAGCTTAGTACCAGGGGGAACAGATAACAGGGATACGCAGTATTTT. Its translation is CASSLVPGGTDNRDTQYF. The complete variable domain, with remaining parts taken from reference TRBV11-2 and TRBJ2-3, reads EAGVAQSPRYKIIEKRQSVAFWCNPISGHATLYWYQQILGQGPKLLIQFQNNGVVDDSQLPKDRFSAERLKGVDSTLKIQPAKLEDSAVYLCASSLVPGGTDNRDTQYFGPGTRLTVL.